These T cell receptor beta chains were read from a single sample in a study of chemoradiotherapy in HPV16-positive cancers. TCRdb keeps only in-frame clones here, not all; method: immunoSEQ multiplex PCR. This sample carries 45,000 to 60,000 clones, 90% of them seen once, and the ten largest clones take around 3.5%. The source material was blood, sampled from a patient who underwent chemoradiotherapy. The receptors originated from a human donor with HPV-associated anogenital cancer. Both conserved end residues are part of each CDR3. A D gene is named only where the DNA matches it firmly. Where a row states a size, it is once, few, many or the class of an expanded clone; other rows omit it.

TGCGCCAGCAGCTTTGAGTATGCGGAGACCCAGTACTTC	CASSFEYAETQYF	TRBV5-1	.	TRBJ2-5	.
TGCGCCAGCAGCTTGGAGGTGGGGGACAGGGGAAACACTGAAGCTTTCTTT	CASSLEVGDRGNTEAFF	TRBV5-1	.	TRBJ1-1	TRBD1
TGTGCCAGCAGTTTATCAACGGAGCCTTCCTACAATGAGCAGTTCTTC	CASSLSTEPSYNEQFF	TRBV27	medium-sized	TRBJ2-1	.
TGTGCCAGCTCACCGTCAGGGGGCGAAGGGACACTTTATGGCTACACCTTC	CASSPSGGEGTLYGYTF	TRBV18	.	TRBJ1-2	TRBD1
TGTGCCAGCAGCGTAAGGGGTGTCGGCACTGAAGCTTTCTTT	CASSVRGVGTEAFF	TRBV9	.	TRBJ1-1	.
TGCGCCAGCTGCGAACAGGGCGGCACAGATACGCAGTATTTT	CASCEQGGTDTQYF	TRBV10-2	.	TRBJ2-3	.
TGCGCCAGCAGCCAAGATTCGCGGTTAGGAGAGACCCAGTACTTC	CASSQDSRLGETQYF	TRBV4-3	.	TRBJ2-5	.
TGTGCCAGCAGTTACTTCGGGGACACTGAAGCTTTCTTT	CASSYFGDTEAFF	TRBV6-5	.	TRBJ1-1	.
TGTGCCAGCAGCTCTGGACAGCATAATTCACCCCTCCACTTT	CASSSGQHNSPLHF	TRBV5-4	.	TRBJ1-6	.
TGCGCCAGCAGGTCTACAGGGGGGTGGCAAGAGACCCAGTACTTC	CASRSTGGWQETQYF	TRBV5-1	.	TRBJ2-5	TRBD1
TGTGCCAGCAGCTTTAGGGGCGGGAACACTGAAGCTTTCTTT	CASSFRGGNTEAFF	TRBV27	.	TRBJ1-1	.